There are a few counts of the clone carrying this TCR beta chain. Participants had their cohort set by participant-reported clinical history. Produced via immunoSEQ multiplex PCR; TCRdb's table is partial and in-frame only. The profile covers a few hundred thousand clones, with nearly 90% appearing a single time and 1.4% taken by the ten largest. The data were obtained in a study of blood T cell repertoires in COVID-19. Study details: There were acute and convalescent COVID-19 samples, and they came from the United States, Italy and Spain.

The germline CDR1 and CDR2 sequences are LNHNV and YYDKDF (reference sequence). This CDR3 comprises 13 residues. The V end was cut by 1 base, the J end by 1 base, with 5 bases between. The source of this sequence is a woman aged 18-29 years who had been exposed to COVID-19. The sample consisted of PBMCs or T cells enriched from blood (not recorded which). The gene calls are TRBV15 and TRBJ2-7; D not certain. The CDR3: CATSRGRSYEQYF. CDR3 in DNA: TGTGCCACCAGCAGAGGCCGGTCCTACGAGCAGTACTTC.